This T cell receptor beta chain was found in a study of control samples from healthy donors and cancer patients. The CDR3 is made up of 14 amino acids. The V and J ends lost 3 bases and 6 bases respectively, with 12 bases between them. Germline values: CDR1 LNHDA, CDR2 SQIVND (reference sequence). Assay used: immunoSEQ multiplex PCR; TCRdb lists only in-frame clones, some missing. The data hold approximately 150,000 clones, with around 90% observed a single time. The rearrangement uses TRBV19 and TRBJ1-5; no reliable D call. This TCR was sampled from a woman aged 25 to 45 in good health. What was sequenced was blood. CDR3 sequence: CASSIGGPSQPQHF. In DNA, the CDR3 is TGTGCCAGTAGTATTGGCGGCCCCAGTCAGCCCCAGCATTTT.